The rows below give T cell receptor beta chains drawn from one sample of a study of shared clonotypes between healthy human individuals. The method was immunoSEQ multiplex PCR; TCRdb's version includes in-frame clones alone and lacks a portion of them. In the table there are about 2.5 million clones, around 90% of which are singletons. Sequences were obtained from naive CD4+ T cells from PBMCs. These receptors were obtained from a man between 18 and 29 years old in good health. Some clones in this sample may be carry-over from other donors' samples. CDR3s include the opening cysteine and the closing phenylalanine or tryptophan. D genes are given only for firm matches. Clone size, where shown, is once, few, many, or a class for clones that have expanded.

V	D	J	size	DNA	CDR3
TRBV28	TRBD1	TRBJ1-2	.	TGTGCCAGCAGTTTAATTGTAGGGACAGGGGGCAATGGCTACACCTTC	CASSLIVGTGGNGYTF
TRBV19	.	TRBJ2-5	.	TGTGCCAGTAGTCTCCGGGGTAGGGAGACCCAGTACTTC	CASSLRGRETQYF
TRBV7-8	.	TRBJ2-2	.	TGTGCCAGCAGCTTTAACTACCCGAACACCGGGGAGCTGTTTTTT	CASSFNYPNTGELFF
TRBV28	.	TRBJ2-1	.	TGTGCCAGCACGGCGGGCGGTACCTACAATGAGCAGTTCTTC	CASTAGGTYNEQFF
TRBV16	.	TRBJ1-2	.	TGTGCCAGCAGCCAATTAGACAGCCGAGAATCCTATGGCTACACCTTC	CASSQLDSRESYGYTF
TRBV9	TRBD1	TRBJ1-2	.	TGTGCCAGCAGCGTAGAGGGACAGGGTGTATCCTATGGCTACACCTTC	CASSVEGQGVSYGYTF
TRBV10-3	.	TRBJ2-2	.	TGTGCCATCAGTGAGTCGGCTCAAGGGAGATACACCGGGGAGCTGTTTTTT	CAISESAQGRYTGELFF
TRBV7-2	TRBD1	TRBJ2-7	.	TGTGCCAGCAGCTTAAGTCCGGGACAGGGGTCTTACGAGCAGTACTTC	CASSLSPGQGSYEQYF
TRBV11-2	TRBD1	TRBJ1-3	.	TGTGCCATCTTAGTACAGGGGGCGCGGGACACCATATATTTT	CAILVQGARDTIYF
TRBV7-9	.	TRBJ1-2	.	TGTGCCAGCTCCTTGGAGGCCAGGTACACCTTC	CASSLEARYTF
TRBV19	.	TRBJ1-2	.	TGTGCCGGCAGGAGGCCAAACTATGGCTACACCTTC	CAGRRPNYGYTF
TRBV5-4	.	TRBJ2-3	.	TGTGCCAGCAGCCCGAGGGGACGAACTAGCACAGATACGCAGTATTTT	CASSPRGRTSTDTQYF
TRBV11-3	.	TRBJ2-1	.	TGTGCCAGCAGCGCAAGGGGAATAGTCGAGCAGTTCTTC	CASSARGIVEQFF
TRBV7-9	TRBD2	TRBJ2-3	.	TGTGCCAGCAGCTTCTGGCTAGCGGGAACAGATACGCAGTATTTT	CASSFWLAGTDTQYF
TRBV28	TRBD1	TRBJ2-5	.	TGTGCCAGCAGTTTAATGGCAGGGGGCCAAGAGACCCAGTACTTC	CASSLMAGGQETQYF
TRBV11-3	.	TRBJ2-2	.	TGTGCCAGCAGCTTCACGATCGGGGCCGGGGAGCTGTTTTTT	CASSFTIGAGELFF
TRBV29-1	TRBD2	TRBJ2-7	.	TGCAGCGCCGTAGCGGGGGGCTACGAGCAGTACTTC	CSAVAGGYEQYF
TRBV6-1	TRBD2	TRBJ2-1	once	TGTGCCAGCAGTGAGAGGGGGTACGGGACTAGTAAGTTCTTC	CASSERGYGTSKFF
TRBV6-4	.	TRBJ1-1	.	TGTGCCAGCAGTGACTCCGCAGTCGGATCCGCTGAAGCTTTCTTT	CASSDSAVGSAEAFF
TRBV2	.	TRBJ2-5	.	TGTGCCAGCAGTGTAGGAGGGAGCCAAGAGACCCAGTACTTC	CASSVGGSQETQYF
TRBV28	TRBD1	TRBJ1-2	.	TGTGCCAGCAGGGACAGGGAGGTCTATGGCTACACCTTC	CASRDREVYGYTF
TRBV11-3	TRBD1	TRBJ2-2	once	TGTGCCAGCAGCTCCGGGACAGCTAACACCGGGGAGCTGTTTTTT	CASSSGTANTGELFF
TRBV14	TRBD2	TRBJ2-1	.	TGTGCCAGCAGCCAAGATTTACGACTAGCGGGAGTAGGCAATGAGCAGTTCTTC	CASSQDLRLAGVGNEQFF
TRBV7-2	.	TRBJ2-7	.	TGTGCCAGCAGCCCTCAGGGTTTCTACGAGCAGTACTTC	CASSPQGFYEQYF
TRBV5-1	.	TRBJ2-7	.	TGCGCCAGCAGCTTGGCTTGGGCAGCCTACGAGCAGTACTTC	CASSLAWAAYEQYF
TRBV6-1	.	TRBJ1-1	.	TGTGCCAGCAGCGACCACCCCAAGAACACTGAAGCTTTCTTT	CASSDHPKNTEAFF
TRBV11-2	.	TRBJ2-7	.	TGTGCCAGCAGCTTAGACTTAGCTAGATCCGCCGAGCAGTACTTC	CASSLDLARSAEQYF
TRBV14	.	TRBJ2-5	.	TGTGCCAGCAGCCAAGACAGGGCGGGGACCCAGTACTTC	CASSQDRAGTQYF
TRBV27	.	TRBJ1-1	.	TGTGCCAGCAATCCAGCAGGGGCGGGCACTGAAGCTTTCTTT	CASNPAGAGTEAFF
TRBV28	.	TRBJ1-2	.	TGTGCCAGCAGGCAAGGCACCCTAGGAGATGGCTACACCTTC	CASRQGTLGDGYTF
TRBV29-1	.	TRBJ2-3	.	TGCAGCGTTGAATCAGTCCCCGGGAAGTCCACAGATACGCAGTATTTT	CSVESVPGKSTDTQYF
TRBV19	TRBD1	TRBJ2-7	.	TGTGCCAGTAGTAAAAGACAGGGGGCCTACGAGCAGTACTTC	CASSKRQGAYEQYF
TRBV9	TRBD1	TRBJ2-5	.	TGTGCCAGCAGCAGAGACAGGGGCCAAGAGACCCAGTACTTC	CASSRDRGQETQYF
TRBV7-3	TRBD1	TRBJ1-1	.	TGTGCCAGCAGCTCGGGACAGATGAACACTGAAGCTTTCTTT	CASSSGQMNTEAFF